This T cell receptor beta chain is drawn from a study of identical twins. Findings and caveats of the study: Twins shared beta out-of-frame sequences in excess, but this excess was weaker. Memory repertoires lacked the insertion deficit that abundant cord blood beta clonotypes showed. Out-of-frame alpha sequences that twins shared showed excess low generation probability.

This CDR3 contains 17 residues. The germline V gene encodes CDR1 SGHKS and CDR2 YYEKEE (reference sequence). V was pared by 1 base and J by 0 bases, with 14 bases between. Everyone who gave samples was a healthy Caucasian. Concerning this clonotype: Antigen: not known.

MiXCR, applied by TCRdb to the 5' RACE reads, yields one record per CDR3 protein. Among some 1,600,000 distinct CDR3 sequences, roughly 35% were seen once, and the ten largest hold around 0.3%. This sequence joins TRBV5-5 and TRBJ1-5; the D is unclear. Sequenced sample: cord blood. The TCR originated in a newborn girl in good health. In DNA form, the CDR3 reads TGTGCCAGCAGCTTGTTCGCGGAGCTTAATAGCAATCAGCCCCAGCATTTT. It is translated as CASSLFAELNSNQPQHF.